This T cell receptor (beta chain) came from a study of T cells in Graves' hyperthyroidism and ophthalmopathy. In germline, CDR1 is SGHVS, CDR2 FQNEAQ. The CDR3 contains 13 residues. Details on this clonotype: Its antigen remains unidentified. One end of the junction fails to match germline, which may point to a read error.

It was RNA transcripts that yielded the amplified TCR beta CDR3 regions. The study used the HTBI primer set for a first-round RT-PCR of the TCR CDR3. TCRdb re-called the multiplex PCR reads through MiXCR, storing one row per CDR3 protein. The table lists over 650,000 distinct CDR3 sequences, 45% of them singletons. The study, taken as a whole, reports: Blood also held most thyroid clonotypes expanded beyond 0.001. Progression to ophthalmopathy was predicted a median of 6.5 months early.

This TCR came from an adult man with Graves' disease, either hyperthyroidism or ophthalmopathy (not recorded which). Sample: peripheral blood or thyroid tissue (not recorded which). The rearrangement links TRBV7-8 to TRBJ1-6, with D hard to call. The CDR3 here is CVSSLASYSPLHF. In DNA, the CDR3 is TGTGTCAGCAGCTTAGCGTCGTATTCACCCCTCCACTTT.